This T cell receptor beta chain was captured in a study of blood T cell repertoires in COVID-19. Trimming at V came to 5 bases and at J to 2 bases, leaving 2 bases not matched to a gene. CDR3 length: 13 amino acids. Germline V gene lookup returns CDR1 GTSNPN and CDR2 SVGIG (reference sequence). The table lists this clone with a few counts. Sequenced by immunoSEQ multiplex PCR; TCRdb stores in-frame clones only, minus some. This table holds around 92,000 clones, roughly 70% found once. The TCR was taken from a man aged 70 or older with COVID-19, enrolled during active disease. The rearrangement links TRBV30 to TRBJ1-5; 8 nucleotides align to TRBD1. The sample consisted of peripheral blood. This chain's CDR3 is CAWATGGNQPQHF. The CDR3 DNA follows: TGTGCCTGGGCGACAGGGGGCAATCAGCCCCAGCATTTT. Using reference TRBV30 and TRBJ1-5 for the parts outside the CDR3, the full variable domain is SQTIHQWPATLVQPVGSPLSLECTVEGTSNPNLYWYRQAAGRGLQLLFYSVGIGQISSEVPQNLSASRPQDRQFILSSKKLLLSDSGFYLCAWATGGNQPQHFGDGTRLSIL.